A selection of T cell receptor beta chains follows, all from one sample in a study of cytomegalovirus exposure and HLA in healthy donors. Assay: immunoSEQ multiplex PCR; the TCRdb copy retains only in-frame clones and omits some. This sample has roughly 150,000 clones; over 75% occur once, and the top ten carry about 2.3%. Sequencing input: PBMCs. These receptor sequences come from a male donor in good health and CMV-seronegative. Each CDR3 is given with its conserved first and last residue. A D gene is named only where the DNA matches it firmly. Expanded clones get a size class; other rows say once, few or many, or leave the size out.

J: TRBJ2-3
D: TRBD2
size: NA
V: TRBV10-1
DNA: TGCGCCAGCAAGGGACGGGAGGGTGATACGCAGTATTTT
CDR3: CASKGREGDTQYF

J: TRBJ2-3
D: TRBD2
size: NA
V: TRBV9
DNA: TGTGCCAGCCGGGAGGCTAGCGGGGGGTCAGGGACAGATACGCAGTATTTT
CDR3: CASREASGGSGTDTQYF

J: TRBJ1-2
D: NA
size: once
V: TRBV10-3
DNA: TGTGCCATCAGTCCATTGGAGGGGGGCTACACCTTC
CDR3: CAISPLEGGYTF

J: TRBJ2-3
D: TRBD1
size: once
V: TRBV29-1
DNA: TGCAGCGTGTACCGGGACAGCTACACAGATACGCAGTATTTT
CDR3: CSVYRDSYTDTQYF

J: TRBJ2-5
D: NA
size: NA
V: TRBV28
DNA: TGTGCCAGCACCCCCCTGGAGGGGAACGGAGAGACCCAGTACTTC
CDR3: CASTPLEGNGETQYF

J: TRBJ2-1
D: TRBD1
size: NA
V: TRBV6-6
DNA: TGTGCCAGCGTTTCACAGGGGACCTACAATGAGCAGTTCTTC
CDR3: CASVSQGTYNEQFF

J: TRBJ1-6
D: NA
size: NA
V: TRBV5-5
DNA: TGTGCCAGCAGCTTGCAACAGGGAAATTCACCCCTCCACTTT
CDR3: CASSLQQGNSPLHF

J: TRBJ1-5
D: NA
size: once
V: TRBV2
DNA: TGTGCCAGCAGTCCCAGGGCCAGGTCTGGGCAGCCCCAGCATTTT
CDR3: CASSPRARSGQPQHF

J: TRBJ1-1
D: NA
size: NA
V: TRBV2
DNA: TGTGCCAGCAGCCCCAGGACCCTCAAGGGGACTGAAGCTTTCTTT
CDR3: CASSPRTLKGTEAFF

J: TRBJ1-2
D: TRBD1
size: NA
V: TRBV6-6
DNA: TGTGCCAGCAGACGGACAGGGATGTGGGCTAACTATGGCTACACCTTC
CDR3: CASRRTGMWANYGYTF

J: TRBJ2-1
D: TRBD2
size: NA
V: TRBV4-3
DNA: TGCGCCAGCAGCCTAGCGGGCGTGGGAGCCAATGAGCAGTTCTTC
CDR3: CASSLAGVGANEQFF

J: TRBJ1-6
D: NA
size: NA
V: TRBV6-1
DNA: TGTGCCAGCAGGGAGACAGCTAATTCACCCCTCCACTTT
CDR3: CASRETANSPLHF

J: TRBJ2-1
D: TRBD2
size: NA
V: TRBV13
DNA: TGTGCCAGCAGTCCCGGACTAGCGGTACGGAATGAGCAGTTCTTC
CDR3: CASSPGLAVRNEQFF

J: TRBJ2-5
D: NA
size: NA
V: TRBV7-9
DNA: TGTGCCAGCAGCCCCGTAGAGGGAGATCAAGAGACCCAGTACTTC
CDR3: CASSPVEGDQETQYF

J: TRBJ1-5
D: TRBD1
size: NA
V: TRBV2
DNA: TGTGCCAGCAGTGACGGACAGGGCGGCGGTCAGCCCCAGCATTTT
CDR3: CASSDGQGGGQPQHF

J: TRBJ1-2
D: NA
size: NA
V: TRBV5-1
DNA: TGCGCCAGCAGCTTGAACCAGGGTCGTAATGGCTACACCTTC
CDR3: CASSLNQGRNGYTF

J: TRBJ2-1
D: NA
size: NA
V: TRBV9
DNA: TGTGCCAGCAGCGTAGCTAGGGGCTATAATGAGCAGTTCTTC
CDR3: CASSVARGYNEQFF

J: TRBJ2-5
D: NA
size: NA
V: TRBV6-6
DNA: TGTGCCAGCCGTGGGAGAGTCGGCGGAGAGACCCAGTACTTC
CDR3: CASRGRVGGETQYF

J: TRBJ1-2
D: TRBD1
size: few
V: TRBV18
DNA: TGTGCCAGCTCACCTAACTTTTCCGGGACAGGGGCGAATGGCTACACCTTC
CDR3: CASSPNFSGTGANGYTF

J: TRBJ2-1
D: NA
size: NA
V: TRBV9
DNA: TGTGCCAGCAGCGTACGGAGGGATCACAATGAGCAGTTCTTC
CDR3: CASSVRRDHNEQFF

J: TRBJ2-2
D: NA
size: NA
V: TRBV5-4
DNA: TGTGCCAGCAGCTTCGGTATTGTCACCGGGGAGCTGTTTTTT
CDR3: CASSFGIVTGELFF

J: TRBJ1-6
D: NA
size: once
V: TRBV5-1
DNA: TGCGCCAGCAGCTCTCGAGGGGGGGCGCTCTCCTATAATTCACCCCTCCACTTT
CDR3: CASSSRGGALSYNSPLHF

J: TRBJ1-6
D: TRBD1
size: NA
V: TRBV5-4
DNA: TGTGCCAGCAGCAAGACAGGGCCCGCATCACCCCTCCACTTT
CDR3: CASSKTGPASPLHF

J: TRBJ2-5
D: NA
size: NA
V: TRBV5-1
DNA: TGCGCCAGTTTCTCGGGTTCTAGCCGCGAGACCCAGTACTTC
CDR3: CASFSGSSRETQYF

J: TRBJ2-7
D: NA
size: NA
V: TRBV13
DNA: TGTGCCAGCAGCTTAGGACTCCACTCCTACGAGCAGTACTTC
CDR3: CASSLGLHSYEQYF

J: TRBJ2-6
D: TRBD1
size: few
V: TRBV6-1
DNA: TGTGCCAGCAGTGAAGCAAAAATTAGGACAGGGATAAGCTCTGGGGCCAACGTCCTGACTTTC
CDR3: CASSEAKIRTGISSGANVLTF

J: TRBJ2-1
D: TRBD2
size: NA
V: TRBV6-1
DNA: TGTGCCAGCCTTAGCGGGGGGGCCTTCGATGAGCAGTTCTTC
CDR3: CASLSGGAFDEQFF

J: TRBJ2-7
D: TRBD1
size: NA
V: TRBV7-2
DNA: TGTGCCAGCAGCGATCGACAGGGACCTACCGAGCAGTACTTC
CDR3: CASSDRQGPTEQYF

J: TRBJ1-2
D: NA
size: few
V: TRBV2
DNA: TGTGCCAGCCCAGATGGGAGGGATGGCTACACCTTC
CDR3: CASPDGRDGYTF

J: TRBJ1-5
D: NA
size: NA
V: TRBV6-5
DNA: TGTGCCAGCAGTGCAGGGCCCAATCAGCCCCAGCATTTT
CDR3: CASSAGPNQPQHF

J: TRBJ1-6
D: TRBD1
size: NA
V: TRBV9
DNA: TGTGCCAGCAGCCCCCGGGACAGGGACCCGAACCTCCTCCACTTT
CDR3: CASSPRDRDPNLLHF

J: TRBJ2-5
D: NA
size: once
V: TRBV7-9
DNA: TGTGCCAGCAGCTTGGGCTGGGGCGGTGAGACCCAGTACTTC
CDR3: CASSLGWGGETQYF

J: TRBJ2-3
D: TRBD1
size: NA
V: TRBV19
DNA: TGTGCCAGTAGTACTCAACGGGACAGGGGCGCAGATACGCAGTATTTT
CDR3: CASSTQRDRGADTQYF

J: TRBJ2-7
D: NA
size: few
V: TRBV13
DNA: TGTGCCAGCAGCTTTCAAGGTATGCACGGGGTGGCGTCCTACGAGCAGTACTTC
CDR3: CASSFQGMHGVASYEQYF